Listed below are T cell receptor beta chains from one sample, sequenced in a study of blood T cell repertoires in COVID-19. Profiling relied on immunoSEQ multiplex PCR, and the TCRdb table lists in-frame clones only, not all of them. Counted here are 36,000 or so clones, about 86% occurring once; the ten biggest clones make up 4.5% to 5%. Material for sequencing was peripheral blood. Receptors originate from a woman in her sixties or seventies with active COVID-19. Both conserved end residues are part of each CDR3. Each record gives: V gene, D gene, clone size, J gene, CDR3 DNA, CDR3 protein. A D gene is named only where the DNA matches it firmly. Part of the rows lack a size; the others show once, few, many or a class for expanded clones.

V gene: TRBV4-1; D gene: TRBD2; clone size: once; J gene: TRBJ2-5; CDR3 DNA: TGCGCCAGCAGCCCCTGGTGGACTAGCGAACAAGAGACCCAGTACTTC; CDR3 protein: CASSPWWTSEQETQYF
V gene: TRBV11-2; D gene: TRBD1; clone size: NA; J gene: TRBJ2-1; CDR3 DNA: TGTGCCAGCAGCCCGGACAGGGGGAATGAGCAGTTCTTC; CDR3 protein: CASSPDRGNEQFF
V gene: TRBV9; D gene: TRBD1; clone size: few; J gene: TRBJ1-6; CDR3 DNA: TGTGCCAGCAGCGCCGACCCTCGGACAGGCGGTTATAATTCACCCCTCCACTTT; CDR3 protein: CASSADPRTGGYNSPLHF
V gene: TRBV7-2; D gene: NA; clone size: NA; J gene: TRBJ2-1; CDR3 DNA: TGTGCCAGCAGCTTACGAGACAATGAGCAGTTCTTC; CDR3 protein: CASSLRDNEQFF
V gene: TRBV4-1; D gene: NA; clone size: NA; J gene: TRBJ1-1; CDR3 DNA: TGCGCCAGCAGCCAAGGGCTAGGAAGGAACACTGAAGCTTTCTTT; CDR3 protein: CASSQGLGRNTEAFF
V gene: TRBV5-1; D gene: NA; clone size: NA; J gene: TRBJ2-5; CDR3 DNA: TGCGCCAGCAGCTTGGCTGTGGGCGCCGGCGAGACCCAGTACTTC; CDR3 protein: CASSLAVGAGETQYF
V gene: TRBV7-2; D gene: NA; clone size: NA; J gene: TRBJ1-2; CDR3 DNA: TGTGCCAGCCGGGTTAACACGGGTGAGGGCTACACCTTC; CDR3 protein: CASRVNTGEGYTF
V gene: TRBV4-3; D gene: TRBD2; clone size: NA; J gene: TRBJ2-1; CDR3 DNA: TGCGCCAGCAGCCAAGATTTGGCCGGACTAGCGGGGGCCCGCTCCTACAATGAGCAGTTCTTC; CDR3 protein: CASSQDLAGLAGARSYNEQFF
V gene: TRBV5-1; D gene: TRBD1; clone size: NA; J gene: TRBJ2-5; CDR3 DNA: TGCGCCAGCAGCTGGGACAGGGGAGAGACCCAGTACTTC; CDR3 protein: CASSWDRGETQYF
V gene: TRBV5-4; D gene: NA; clone size: NA; J gene: TRBJ2-7; CDR3 DNA: TGTGCCAGCAGTTCACAGGTGCTCGACGAGCAGTACTTC; CDR3 protein: CASSSQVLDEQYF
V gene: TRBV2; D gene: NA; clone size: NA; J gene: TRBJ1-3; CDR3 DNA: TGTGCCAGCAGTGATCAAGGGGGGGACACCATATATTTT; CDR3 protein: CASSDQGGDTIYF
V gene: TRBV6-2/TRBV6-3; D gene: TRBD1; clone size: NA; J gene: TRBJ1-5; CDR3 DNA: TGTGCCAGCAGTTCCGGGACAGGGCGGGGGAATCAGCCCCAGCATTTT; CDR3 protein: CASSSGTGRGNQPQHF
V gene: TRBV30; D gene: TRBD2; clone size: NA; J gene: TRBJ2-5; CDR3 DNA: TGTGCCTGGAGCCATAAGCGGGGGCGAGGGGAGACCCAGTACTTC; CDR3 protein: CAWSHKRGRGETQYF
V gene: TRBV30; D gene: NA; clone size: NA; J gene: TRBJ1-5; CDR3 DNA: TGTGCCTGGAGTGTCAGGGGAAGTCAGCCCCAGCATTTT; CDR3 protein: CAWSVRGSQPQHF
V gene: TRBV27; D gene: NA; clone size: NA; J gene: TRBJ2-7; CDR3 DNA: TGTGCCAGCAGACCCCTAGACGTCGGTTCCTACGAGCAGTACTTC; CDR3 protein: CASRPLDVGSYEQYF
V gene: TRBV6-5; D gene: TRBD1; clone size: NA; J gene: TRBJ2-5; CDR3 DNA: TGTGCCAGCAGTTCGACAGGGGATGGGGAGACCCAGTACTTC; CDR3 protein: CASSSTGDGETQYF
V gene: TRBV30; D gene: NA; clone size: NA; J gene: TRBJ1-2; CDR3 DNA: TGTGCCTGGATGCACAGGGACGGCTATGGCTACACCTTC; CDR3 protein: CAWMHRDGYGYTF
V gene: TRBV9; D gene: NA; clone size: NA; J gene: TRBJ2-7; CDR3 DNA: TGTGCCAGCAGCGTAGGCGGGGCATCCTCCTACGAGCAGTACTTC; CDR3 protein: CASSVGGASSYEQYF
V gene: TRBV19; D gene: TRBD2; clone size: NA; J gene: TRBJ2-3; CDR3 DNA: TGTGCCAGTAGTGGGGGGACTAGCGGGACTCCTAGCACAGATACGCAGTATTTT; CDR3 protein: CASSGGTSGTPSTDTQYF
V gene: TRBV3-1/TRBV3-2; D gene: TRBD2; clone size: NA; J gene: TRBJ2-1; CDR3 DNA: TGTGCCAGCAGCAACCTAGCGGGGGGGGCGAATGAGCAGTTCTTC; CDR3 protein: CASSNLAGGANEQFF
V gene: TRBV6-5; D gene: TRBD2; clone size: NA; J gene: TRBJ2-2; CDR3 DNA: TGTGCCAGCAAATCCCAGCGGGGGTTCAGTGGGGAGCTGTTTTTT; CDR3 protein: CASKSQRGFSGELFF
V gene: TRBV9; D gene: TRBD2; clone size: NA; J gene: TRBJ2-3; CDR3 DNA: TGTGCCAGCAGCGCTCAGCCAGCGGGGGGCGGGTCAGATACGCAGTATTTT; CDR3 protein: CASSAQPAGGGSDTQYF
V gene: TRBV5-6; D gene: NA; clone size: NA; J gene: TRBJ2-7; CDR3 DNA: TGTGCCAGCAGCTTTGGACTTACCTACGAGCAGTACTTC; CDR3 protein: CASSFGLTYEQYF
V gene: TRBV18; D gene: NA; clone size: NA; J gene: TRBJ2-3; CDR3 DNA: TGTGCCAGCTCACCACCACCAGCAGGGGGGAATACGCAGTATTTT; CDR3 protein: CASSPPPAGGNTQYF
V gene: TRBV5-1; D gene: NA; clone size: NA; J gene: TRBJ2-2; CDR3 DNA: TGCGCCAGCAGCTTGAGTCTAGCCACCACCGGGGAGCTGTTTTTT; CDR3 protein: CASSLSLATTGELFF
V gene: TRBV10-3; D gene: NA; clone size: once; J gene: TRBJ2-7; CDR3 DNA: TGTGCCATCAGTGAACAGGGATTCTACGAGCAGTACTTC; CDR3 protein: CAISEQGFYEQYF
V gene: TRBV5-4; D gene: TRBD2; clone size: NA; J gene: TRBJ2-1; CDR3 DNA: TGTGCCAGCAGCCGGGGGGGAAGGGGGTTCTTC; CDR3 protein: CASSRGGRGFF
V gene: TRBV18; D gene: NA; clone size: once; J gene: TRBJ2-4; CDR3 DNA: TGTGCCAGCTCACTTTTCTCTGCTGGGACACCCTTCAGACTAGCCAAAAACATTCAGTACTTC; CDR3 protein: CASSLFSAGTPFRLAKNIQYF
V gene: TRBV28; D gene: TRBD2; clone size: once; J gene: TRBJ2-7; CDR3 DNA: TGTGCCAGCAGTACTAGCGGGATAATCTACGAGCAGTACTTC; CDR3 protein: CASSTSGIIYEQYF
V gene: TRBV5-1; D gene: TRBD1; clone size: NA; J gene: TRBJ2-1; CDR3 DNA: TGCGCCAGCAGCCAGGGACAGGGAGCCCACAATGAGCAGTTCTTC; CDR3 protein: CASSQGQGAHNEQFF
V gene: TRBV6-5; D gene: NA; clone size: NA; J gene: TRBJ2-5; CDR3 DNA: TGTGCCAGCAGAGAGACCGCGGCGGAGACCCAGTACTTC; CDR3 protein: CASRETAAETQYF
V gene: TRBV6-5; D gene: NA; clone size: NA; J gene: TRBJ2-5; CDR3 DNA: TGTGCCAGCAGTTTCAGGACAGCCCAAGAGACCCAGTACTTC; CDR3 protein: CASSFRTAQETQYF
V gene: TRBV3-1/TRBV3-2; D gene: NA; clone size: NA; J gene: TRBJ1-1; CDR3 DNA: TGTGCCAGCAGCCCCCGAGGAGGGAGTACTGAAGCTTTCTTT; CDR3 protein: CASSPRGGSTEAFF
V gene: TRBV6-6; D gene: NA; clone size: NA; J gene: TRBJ2-5; CDR3 DNA: TGTGCCAGCAGCCCCTCCGGGGGGCTCCAAGAGACCCAGTACTTC; CDR3 protein: CASSPSGGLQETQYF
V gene: TRBV7-9; D gene: NA; clone size: NA; J gene: TRBJ2-1; CDR3 DNA: TGTGCCAGCAGCCCACCGGGTCTAGCGCACTACAATGAGCAGTTCTTC; CDR3 protein: CASSPPGLAHYNEQFF
V gene: TRBV4-3; D gene: NA; clone size: NA; J gene: TRBJ2-1; CDR3 DNA: TGCGCCAGCAGCCAAGACGGGGGGCCAGACAATGAGCAGTTCTTC; CDR3 protein: CASSQDGGPDNEQFF
V gene: TRBV5-4; D gene: TRBD2; clone size: few; J gene: TRBJ2-5; CDR3 DNA: TGTGCCAGCAGCATCGGACTAGCGGGGGGTCAAGAGACCCAGTACTTC; CDR3 protein: CASSIGLAGGQETQYF
V gene: TRBV7-6; D gene: NA; clone size: NA; J gene: TRBJ2-5; CDR3 DNA: TGTGCCAGCAGCTGGGGTAGCGGACGAGAGACCCAGTACTTC; CDR3 protein: CASSWGSGRETQYF
V gene: TRBV29-1; D gene: NA; clone size: NA; J gene: TRBJ2-5; CDR3 DNA: TGCAGCGTTCGTGACAGGTACCAAGAGACCCAGTACTTC; CDR3 protein: CSVRDRYQETQYF
V gene: TRBV7-3; D gene: TRBD2; clone size: NA; J gene: TRBJ2-3; CDR3 DNA: TGTGCCAGCAGCTTATATGGTAGCGGGGCCCTCACAGATACGCAGTATTTT; CDR3 protein: CASSLYGSGALTDTQYF
V gene: TRBV5-1; D gene: NA; clone size: NA; J gene: TRBJ1-2; CDR3 DNA: TGCGCCAGCAGCTTGTACGGCCAGGACTCTAACTATGGCTACACCTTC; CDR3 protein: CASSLYGQDSNYGYTF
V gene: TRBV5-1; D gene: NA; clone size: NA; J gene: TRBJ2-2; CDR3 DNA: TGCGCCAGCAGCTTATTCCGGGGAACCGGGGAGCTGTTTTTT; CDR3 protein: CASSLFRGTGELFF
V gene: TRBV29-1; D gene: NA; clone size: NA; J gene: TRBJ1-1; CDR3 DNA: TGCAGCGCGAACGGACAGCTGAACACTGAAGCTTTCTTT; CDR3 protein: CSANGQLNTEAFF
V gene: TRBV5-6; D gene: NA; clone size: NA; J gene: TRBJ2-5; CDR3 DNA: TGTGCCACCAACAGCGTTTACGGAGGAGAGACCCAGTACTTC; CDR3 protein: CATNSVYGGETQYF
V gene: TRBV5-4; D gene: NA; clone size: NA; J gene: TRBJ2-3; CDR3 DNA: TGTGCCAGTGCAGAGACTCCCACAGATACGCAGTATTTT; CDR3 protein: CASAETPTDTQYF
V gene: TRBV5-1; D gene: TRBD1; clone size: NA; J gene: TRBJ2-5; CDR3 DNA: TGCGCCAGCAGCTCACAGGGGTCGGATGAGACCCAGTACTTC; CDR3 protein: CASSSQGSDETQYF